This record covers a single T cell receptor beta chain. The data were produced by immunoSEQ multiplex PCR, yet TCRdb's version contains in-frame clones alone and is incomplete. This table holds some 82,000 clones, 94% found once. This sample was included in a study of technical replicates of blood from a few donors. This CDR3 contains 16 residues. The germline gives CDR1 SQVTM, CDR2 ANQGSEA. With V trimmed by 6 bases and J by 2 bases, 12 bases remained unmatched. The V gene is TRBV29-1, the J gene TRBJ2-7; 11 positions agree with TRBD2. This clonotype originated in a human donor in good health. Sequencing was done on a sample of T cells isolated from PBMCs. As DNA, the CDR3 is TGCAGCGTAGAAAGTACCGGGACTAGCGGAACCTACGAGCAGTACTTC. It encodes CSVESTGTSGTYEQYF.